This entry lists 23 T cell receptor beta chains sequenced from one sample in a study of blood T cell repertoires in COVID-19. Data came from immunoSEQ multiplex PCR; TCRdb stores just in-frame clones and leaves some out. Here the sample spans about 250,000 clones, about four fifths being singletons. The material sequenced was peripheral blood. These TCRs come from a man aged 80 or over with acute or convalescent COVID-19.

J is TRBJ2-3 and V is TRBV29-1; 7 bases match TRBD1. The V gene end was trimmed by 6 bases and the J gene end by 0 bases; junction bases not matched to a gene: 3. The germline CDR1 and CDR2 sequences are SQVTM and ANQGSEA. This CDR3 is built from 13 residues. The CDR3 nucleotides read TGCAGCGTCGACAGGGAAAGCACAGATACGCAGTATTTT. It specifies CSVDRESTDTQYF.

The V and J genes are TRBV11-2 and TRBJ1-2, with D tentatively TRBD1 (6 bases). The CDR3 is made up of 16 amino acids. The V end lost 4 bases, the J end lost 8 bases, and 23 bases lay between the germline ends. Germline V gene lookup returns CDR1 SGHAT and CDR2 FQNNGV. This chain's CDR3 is CASSSNGRVGGAGYTF. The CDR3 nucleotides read TGTGCCAGCAGCTCGAATGGGCGGGTAGGGGGTGCCGGCTACACCTTC.

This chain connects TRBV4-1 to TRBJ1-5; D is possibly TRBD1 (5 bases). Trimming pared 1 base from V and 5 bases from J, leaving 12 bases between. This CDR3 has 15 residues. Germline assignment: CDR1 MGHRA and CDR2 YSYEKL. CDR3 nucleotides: TGCGCCAGCAGCCAAGGGTGGGGGGGAGATCAGCCCCAGCATTTT. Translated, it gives CASSQGWGGDQPQHF.

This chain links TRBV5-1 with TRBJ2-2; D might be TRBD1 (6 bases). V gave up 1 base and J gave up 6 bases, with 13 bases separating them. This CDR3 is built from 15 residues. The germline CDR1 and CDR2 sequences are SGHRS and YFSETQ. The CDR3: CASSLPGTSPGELFF. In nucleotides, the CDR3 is TGCGCCAGCAGCTTGCCCGGGACATCGCCCGGGGAGCTGTTTTTT.

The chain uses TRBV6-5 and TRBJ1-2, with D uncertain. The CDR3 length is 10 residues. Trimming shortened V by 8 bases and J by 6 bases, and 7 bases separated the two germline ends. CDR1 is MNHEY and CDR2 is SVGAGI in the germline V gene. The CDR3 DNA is TGTGCCAGCGGCCGAAATGGCTACACCTTC. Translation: CASGRNGYTF.

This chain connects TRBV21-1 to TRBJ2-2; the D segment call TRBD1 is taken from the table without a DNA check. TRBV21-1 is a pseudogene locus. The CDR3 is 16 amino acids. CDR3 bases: TGTGCCAGCAGCCATCACAGGGGGCCACCGGGCGGGGAGCTGTTTTTT. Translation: CASSHHRGPPGGELFF.

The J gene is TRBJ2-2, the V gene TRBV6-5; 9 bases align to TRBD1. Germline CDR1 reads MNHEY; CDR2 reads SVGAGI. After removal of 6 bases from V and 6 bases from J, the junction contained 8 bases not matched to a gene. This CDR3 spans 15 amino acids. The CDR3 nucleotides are TGTGCCAGCAGACGGACAGGGGCGGATGCCGGGGAGCTGTTTTTT. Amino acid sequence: CASRRTGADAGELFF.

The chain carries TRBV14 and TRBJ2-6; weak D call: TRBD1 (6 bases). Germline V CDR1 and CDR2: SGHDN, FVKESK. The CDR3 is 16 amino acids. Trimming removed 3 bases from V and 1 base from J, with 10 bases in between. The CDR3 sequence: CASSHLRGSGANVLTF. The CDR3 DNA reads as TGTGCCAGCAGCCACCTCAGGGGATCTGGGGCCAACGTCCTGACTTTC.

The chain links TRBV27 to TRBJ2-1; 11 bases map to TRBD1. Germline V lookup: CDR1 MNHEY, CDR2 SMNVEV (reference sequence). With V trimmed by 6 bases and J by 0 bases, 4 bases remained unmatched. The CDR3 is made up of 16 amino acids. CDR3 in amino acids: CASRRGTGGSYNEQFF. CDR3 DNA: TGTGCCAGCAGACGGGGGACAGGGGGCTCCTACAATGAGCAGTTCTTC.

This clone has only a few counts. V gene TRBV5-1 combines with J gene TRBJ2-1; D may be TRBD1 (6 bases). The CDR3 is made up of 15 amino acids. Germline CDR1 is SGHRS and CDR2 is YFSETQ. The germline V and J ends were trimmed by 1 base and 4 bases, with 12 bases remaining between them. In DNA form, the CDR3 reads TGCGCCAGCAGCTTGTATTCCCAGGGGTACAATGAGCAGTTCTTC. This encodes CASSLYSQGYNEQFF.

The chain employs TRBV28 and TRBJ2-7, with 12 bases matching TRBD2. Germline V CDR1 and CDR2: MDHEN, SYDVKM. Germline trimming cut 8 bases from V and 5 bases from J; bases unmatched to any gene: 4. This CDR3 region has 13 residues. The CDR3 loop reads CASRTSGNHEQYF. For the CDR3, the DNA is TGTGCCAGCCGGACTAGCGGGAACCACGAGCAGTACTTC.

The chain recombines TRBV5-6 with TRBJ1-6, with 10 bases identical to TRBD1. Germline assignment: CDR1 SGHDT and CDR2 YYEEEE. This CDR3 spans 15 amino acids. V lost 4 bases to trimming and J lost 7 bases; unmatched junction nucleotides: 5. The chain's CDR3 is CASSLPGQGNSPLHF. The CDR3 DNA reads TGTGCCAGCAGCCTCCCGGGACAGGGGAATTCACCCCTCCACTTT.

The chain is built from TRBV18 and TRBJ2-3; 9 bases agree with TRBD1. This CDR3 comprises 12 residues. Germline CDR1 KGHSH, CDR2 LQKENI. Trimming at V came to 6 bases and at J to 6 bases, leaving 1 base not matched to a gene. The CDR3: CASSTGGDTQYF. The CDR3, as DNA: TGTGCCAGCTCTACAGGGGGCGATACGCAGTATTTT.

Written as DNA, the CDR3 is TGCGCCAGCAGCTTGGAGATTAGCGGGGGGGCCTGGTACGAGCAGTACTTC. This sequence encodes CASSLEISGGAWYEQYF. The V call is TRBV5-1, the J call TRBJ2-7, with 11 bases identical to TRBD2. Germline V gene sequence: CDR1 SGHRS, CDR2 YFSETQ. The CDR3 spans 17 residues. V shed 0 bases and J 4 bases; nucleotides not matched to a gene: 9.

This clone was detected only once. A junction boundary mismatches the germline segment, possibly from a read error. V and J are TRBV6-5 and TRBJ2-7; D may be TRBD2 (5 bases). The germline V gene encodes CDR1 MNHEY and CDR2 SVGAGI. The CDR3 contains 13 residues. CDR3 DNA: TGTGCCAGCAGTAACTCCCTCGGGATCGAGCAGTACTTC. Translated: CASSNSLGIEQYF.

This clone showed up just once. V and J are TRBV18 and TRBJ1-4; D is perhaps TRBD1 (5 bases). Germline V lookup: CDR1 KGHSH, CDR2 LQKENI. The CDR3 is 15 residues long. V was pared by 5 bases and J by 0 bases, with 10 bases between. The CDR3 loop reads CASSSTGATNEKLFF. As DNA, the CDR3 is TGTGCCAGCTCATCCACGGGGGCAACTAATGAAAAACTGTTTTTT.

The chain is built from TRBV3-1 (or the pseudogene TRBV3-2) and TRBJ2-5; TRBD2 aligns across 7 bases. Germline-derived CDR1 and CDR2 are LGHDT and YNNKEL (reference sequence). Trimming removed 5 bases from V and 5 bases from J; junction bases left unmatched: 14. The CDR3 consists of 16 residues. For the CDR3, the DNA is TGTGCCAGCAGCGCCCCTCCATCGCGGGGGATGGAGACCCAGTACTTC. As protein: CASSAPPSRGMETQYF.

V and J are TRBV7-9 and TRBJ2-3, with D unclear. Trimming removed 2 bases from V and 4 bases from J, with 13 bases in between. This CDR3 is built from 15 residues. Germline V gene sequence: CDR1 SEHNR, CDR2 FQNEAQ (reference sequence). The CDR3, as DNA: TGTGCCAGCAGCTTAACGCTAGGCTGGGCAGATACGCAGTATTTT. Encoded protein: CASSLTLGWADTQYF.

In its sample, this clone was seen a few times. The CDR3 reads CASSPRGTNEKLFF. CDR3 bases: TGTGCCAGCTCACCAAGGGGCACTAATGAAAAACTGTTTTTT. This sequence joins TRBV18 and TRBJ1-4; TRBD1 is a possible D gene (5 bases). In germline, CDR1 is KGHSH, CDR2 LQKENI. Trimming pared 2 bases from V and 2 bases from J, leaving 6 bases between. This CDR3 is 14 amino acids long. The full variable domain, in which reference TRBV18 and TRBJ1-4 provide the parts outside the CDR3, is NAGVMQNPRHLVRRRGQEARLRCSPMKGHSHVYWYRQLPEEGLKFMVYLQKENIIDESGMPKERFSAEFPKEGPSILRIQQVVRGDSAAYFCASSPRGTNEKLFFGSGTQLSVL.

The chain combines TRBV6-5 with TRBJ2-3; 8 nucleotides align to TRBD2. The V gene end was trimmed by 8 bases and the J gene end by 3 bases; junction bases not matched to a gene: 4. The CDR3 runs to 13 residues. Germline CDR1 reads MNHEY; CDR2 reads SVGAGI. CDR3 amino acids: CASAGLGTDTQYF. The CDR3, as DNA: TGTGCCAGCGCGGGACTAGGTACAGATACGCAGTATTTT.

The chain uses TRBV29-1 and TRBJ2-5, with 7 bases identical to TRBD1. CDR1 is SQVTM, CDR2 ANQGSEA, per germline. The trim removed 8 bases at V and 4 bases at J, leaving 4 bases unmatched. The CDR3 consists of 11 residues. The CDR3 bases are TGCAGCTGTTGGACAGGAGAGACCCAGTACTTC. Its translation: CSCWTGETQYF.

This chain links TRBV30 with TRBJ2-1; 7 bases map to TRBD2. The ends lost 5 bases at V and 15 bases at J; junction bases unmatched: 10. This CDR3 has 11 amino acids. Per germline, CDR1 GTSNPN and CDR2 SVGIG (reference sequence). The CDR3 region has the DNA TGTGCCTGGGGCGTTGCGGGAGTGCTGTTCTTC. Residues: CAWGVAGVLFF. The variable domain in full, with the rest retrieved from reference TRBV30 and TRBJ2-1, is SQTIHQWPATLVQPVGSPLSLECTVEGTSNPNLYWYRQAAGRGLQLLFYSVGIGQISSEVPQNLSASRPQDRQFILSSKKLLLSDSGFYLCAWGVAGVLFFGPGTRLTVL.

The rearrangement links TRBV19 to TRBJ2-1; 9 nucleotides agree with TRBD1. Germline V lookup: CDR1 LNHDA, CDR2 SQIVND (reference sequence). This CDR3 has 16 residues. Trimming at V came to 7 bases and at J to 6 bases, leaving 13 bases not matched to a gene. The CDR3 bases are TGTGCCAGTAACACCAGGGGGACAGGGCCATTCAATGAGCAGTTCTTC. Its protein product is CASNTRGTGPFNEQFF. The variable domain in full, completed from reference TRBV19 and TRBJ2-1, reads DGGITQSPKYLFRKEGQNVTLSCEQNLNHDAMYWYRQDPGQGLRLIYYSQIVNDFQKGDIAEGYSVSREKKESFPLTVTSAQKNPTAFYLCASNTRGTGPFNEQFFGPGTRLTVL.